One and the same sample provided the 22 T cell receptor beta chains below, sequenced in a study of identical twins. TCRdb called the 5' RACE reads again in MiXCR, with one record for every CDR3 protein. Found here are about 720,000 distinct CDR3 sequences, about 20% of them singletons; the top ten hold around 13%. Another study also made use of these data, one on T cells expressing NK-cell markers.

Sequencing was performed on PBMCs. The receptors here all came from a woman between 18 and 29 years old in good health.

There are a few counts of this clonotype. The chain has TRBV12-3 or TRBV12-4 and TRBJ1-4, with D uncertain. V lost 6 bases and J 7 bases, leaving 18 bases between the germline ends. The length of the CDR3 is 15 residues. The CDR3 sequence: CASSHQDGKAEKLFF. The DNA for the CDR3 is TGTGCCAGCAGCCACCAGGACGGGAAAGCTGAAAAACTGTTTTTT.

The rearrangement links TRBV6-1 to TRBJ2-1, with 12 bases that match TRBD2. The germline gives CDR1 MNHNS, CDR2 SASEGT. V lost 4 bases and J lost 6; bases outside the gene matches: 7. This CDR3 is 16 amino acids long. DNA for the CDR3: TGTGCCAGCAGTGTTACTAGCGGGAGGTCGGGCAATGAGCAGTTCTTC. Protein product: CASSVTSGRSGNEQFF.

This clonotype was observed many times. CDR3 DNA: TGCAGTGCTATTCACTCCATGGGGAACAATGAGCAGTTCTTC. It translates to CSAIHSMGNNEQFF. The chain recombines TRBV20-1 with TRBJ2-1; D is uncertain. In germline, CDR1 is DFQATT, CDR2 SNEGSKA (reference sequence). Deletions cut 4 bases from V and 5 bases from J, with 15 bases between. The CDR3 length is 14 residues.

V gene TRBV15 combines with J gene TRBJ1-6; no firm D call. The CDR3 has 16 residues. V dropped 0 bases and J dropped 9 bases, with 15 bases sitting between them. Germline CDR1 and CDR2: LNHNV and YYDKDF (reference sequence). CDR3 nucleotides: TGTGCCACCAGCAGAGAGCTGTTTGGGTCGGGTTCACCCCTCCACTTT. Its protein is CATSRELFGSGSPLHF.

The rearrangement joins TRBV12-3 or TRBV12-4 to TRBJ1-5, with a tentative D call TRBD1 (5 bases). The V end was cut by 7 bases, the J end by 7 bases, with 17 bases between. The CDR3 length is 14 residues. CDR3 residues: CASTRRGDGQPQHF. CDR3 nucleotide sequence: TGTGCCAGCACCAGACGAGGGGATGGGCAGCCCCAGCATTTT.

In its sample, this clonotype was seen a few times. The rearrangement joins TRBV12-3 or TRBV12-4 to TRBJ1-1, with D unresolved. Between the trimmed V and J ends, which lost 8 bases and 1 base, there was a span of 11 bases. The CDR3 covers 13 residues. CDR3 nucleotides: TGTGCCAGCCAGCCACACAAGAACACTGAAGCTTTCTTT. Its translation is CASQPHKNTEAFF.

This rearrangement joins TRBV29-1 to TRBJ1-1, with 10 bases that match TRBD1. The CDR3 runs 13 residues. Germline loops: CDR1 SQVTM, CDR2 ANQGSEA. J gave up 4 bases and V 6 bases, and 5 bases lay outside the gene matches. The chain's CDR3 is CSVETGGPTEAFF. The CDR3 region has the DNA TGCAGCGTGGAGACAGGGGGCCCCACTGAAGCTTTCTTT.

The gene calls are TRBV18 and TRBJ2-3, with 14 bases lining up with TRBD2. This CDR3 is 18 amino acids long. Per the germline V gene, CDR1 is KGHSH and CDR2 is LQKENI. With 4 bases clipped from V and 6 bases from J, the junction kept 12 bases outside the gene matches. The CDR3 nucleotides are TGTGCCAGCTCACGCCCATTGGGACTAGCGGGAGAGGTGGATACGCAGTATTTT. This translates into CASSRPLGLAGEVDTQYF.

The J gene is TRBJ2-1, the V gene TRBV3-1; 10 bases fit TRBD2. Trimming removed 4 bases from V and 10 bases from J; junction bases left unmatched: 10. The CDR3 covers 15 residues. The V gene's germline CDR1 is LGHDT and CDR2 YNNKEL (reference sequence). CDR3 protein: CASSPWIAGGNEQFF. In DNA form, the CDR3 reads TGTGCCAGCAGCCCCTGGATAGCGGGAGGAAACGAGCAGTTCTTC.

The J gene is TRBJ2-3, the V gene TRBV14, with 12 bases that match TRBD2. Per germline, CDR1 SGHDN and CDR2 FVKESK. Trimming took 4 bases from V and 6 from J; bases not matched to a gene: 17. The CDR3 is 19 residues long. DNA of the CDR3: TGTGCCAGCAGCCCTGGACTAGCGGGACTAACCGGGGACACTGATACGCAGTATTTT. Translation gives CASSPGLAGLTGDTDTQYF.

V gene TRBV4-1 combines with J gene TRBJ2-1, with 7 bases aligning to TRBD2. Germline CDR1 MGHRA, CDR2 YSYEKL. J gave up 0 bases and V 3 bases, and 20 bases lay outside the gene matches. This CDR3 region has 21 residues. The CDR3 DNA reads TGCGCCAGCAGCCACCTAAGTTGGCGGGAGTTTCCCGTTAGCTCCTACAATGAGCAGTTCTTC. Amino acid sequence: CASSHLSWREFPVSSYNEQFF.

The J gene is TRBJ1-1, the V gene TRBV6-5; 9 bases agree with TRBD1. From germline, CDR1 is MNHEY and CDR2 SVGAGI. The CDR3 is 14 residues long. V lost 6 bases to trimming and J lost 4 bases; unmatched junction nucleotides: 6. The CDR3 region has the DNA TGTGCCAGCAGCTACCTGACAGGGGGCACTGAAGCTTTCTTT. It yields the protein CASSYLTGGTEAFF.

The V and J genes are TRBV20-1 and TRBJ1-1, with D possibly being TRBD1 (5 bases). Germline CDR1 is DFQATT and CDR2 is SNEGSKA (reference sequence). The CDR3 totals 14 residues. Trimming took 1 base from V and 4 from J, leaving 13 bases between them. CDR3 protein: CSARASGEGTEAFF. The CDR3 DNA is TGCAGTGCTAGAGCTTCGGGGGAGGGCACTGAAGCTTTCTTT.

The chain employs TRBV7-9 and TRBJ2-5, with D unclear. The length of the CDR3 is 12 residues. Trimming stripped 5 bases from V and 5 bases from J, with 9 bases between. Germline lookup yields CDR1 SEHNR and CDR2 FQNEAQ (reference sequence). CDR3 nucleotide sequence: TGTGCCAGCAGCGCGATGAAGGAGACCCAGTACTTC. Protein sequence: CASSAMKETQYF.

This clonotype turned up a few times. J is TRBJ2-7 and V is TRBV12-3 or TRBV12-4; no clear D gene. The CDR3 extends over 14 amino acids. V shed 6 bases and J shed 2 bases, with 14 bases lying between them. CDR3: CASSVRLDPYEQYF. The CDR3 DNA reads TGTGCCAGCAGCGTACGACTCGACCCCTACGAGCAGTACTTC.

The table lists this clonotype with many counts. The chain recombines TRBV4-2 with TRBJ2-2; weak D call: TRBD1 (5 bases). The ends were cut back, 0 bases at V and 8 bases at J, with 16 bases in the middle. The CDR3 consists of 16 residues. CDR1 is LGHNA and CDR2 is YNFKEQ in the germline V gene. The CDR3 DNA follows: TGTGCCAGCAGCCAAGATCTAGTCAGGGCGTCAGGGGAGCTGTTTTTT. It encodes CASSQDLVRASGELFF.

The CDR3 bases are TGTGCCACCAGCAGAGATCAAGGGGCGGGTCAGCCCCAGCATTTT. This codes for CATSRDQGAGQPQHF. The chain recombines TRBV15 with TRBJ1-5; D possibly corresponds to TRBD1 (5 bases). This CDR3 comprises 15 residues. The ends were cut back, 0 bases at V and 6 bases at J, with 12 bases in the middle. Germline V gene sequence: CDR1 LNHNV, CDR2 YYDKDF (reference sequence).

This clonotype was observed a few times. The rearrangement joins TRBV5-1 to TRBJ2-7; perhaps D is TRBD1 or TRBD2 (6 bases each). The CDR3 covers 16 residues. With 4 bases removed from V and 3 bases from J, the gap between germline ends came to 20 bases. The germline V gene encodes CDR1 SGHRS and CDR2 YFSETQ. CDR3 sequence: CASSAGHAILYYEQYF. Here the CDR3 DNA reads TGCGCCAGCAGCGCGGGACACGCGATTCTTTACTACGAGCAGTACTTC.

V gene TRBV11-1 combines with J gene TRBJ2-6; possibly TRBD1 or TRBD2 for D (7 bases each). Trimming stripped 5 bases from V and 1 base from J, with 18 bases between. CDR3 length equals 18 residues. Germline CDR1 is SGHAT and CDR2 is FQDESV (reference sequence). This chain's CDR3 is CASSRLGRGRSGANVLTF. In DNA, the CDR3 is TGTGCCAGCAGCCGTCTAGGGAGGGGGCGATCTGGGGCCAACGTCCTGACTTTC. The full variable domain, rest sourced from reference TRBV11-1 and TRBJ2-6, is EAEVAQSPRYKITEKSQAVAFWCDPISGHATLYWYRQILGQGPELLVQFQDESVVDDSQLPKDRFSAERLKGVDSTLKIQPAELGDSAMYLCASSRLGRGRSGANVLTFGAGSRLTVL.

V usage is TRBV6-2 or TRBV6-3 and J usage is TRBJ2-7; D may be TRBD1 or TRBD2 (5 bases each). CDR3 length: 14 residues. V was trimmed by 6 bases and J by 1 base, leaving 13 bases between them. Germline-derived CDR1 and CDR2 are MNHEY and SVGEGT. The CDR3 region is CASSRGQSSYEQYF. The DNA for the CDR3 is TGTGCCAGCAGCCGGGGCCAATCATCCTACGAGCAGTACTTC.

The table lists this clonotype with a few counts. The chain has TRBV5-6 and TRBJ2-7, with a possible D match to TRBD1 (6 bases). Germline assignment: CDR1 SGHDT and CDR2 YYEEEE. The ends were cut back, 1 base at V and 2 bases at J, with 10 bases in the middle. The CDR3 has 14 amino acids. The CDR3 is CASSLQGPAYEQYF. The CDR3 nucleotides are TGTGCCAGCAGCTTGCAGGGGCCCGCCTACGAGCAGTACTTC.

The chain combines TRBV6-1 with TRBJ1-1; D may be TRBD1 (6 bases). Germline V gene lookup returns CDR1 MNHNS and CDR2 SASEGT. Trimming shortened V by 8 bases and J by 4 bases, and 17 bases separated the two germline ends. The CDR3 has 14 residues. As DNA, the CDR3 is TGTGCCAGCGGGGGCGAGGCAGGCCCCACTGAAGCTTTCTTT. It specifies CASGGEAGPTEAFF.